The 15 T cell receptor beta chains below all came from one sample that was sequenced in a study of T cells in Graves' hyperthyroidism and ophthalmopathy. Researchers took RNA transcripts and amplified the TCR beta CDR3 regions from them. Using the HTBI primer set, a first-round RT-PCR was run on the TCR CDR3. TCRdb re-analysed the multiplex PCR reads in MiXCR, keeping a single row per CDR3 protein. Here the sample spans 500,000 to 650,000 distinct CDR3 sequences, less than 20% being singletons. The source material was blood. All receptors come from a man aged 35 to 55 with Graves' ophthalmopathy.

This clonotype was counted only a few times. This sequence joins TRBV9 and TRBJ2-7; D gene ambiguous. V lost 0 bases and J lost 3, with 10 bases in between. Germline V lookup: CDR1 SGDLS, CDR2 YYNGEE. The CDR3 is made up of 14 amino acids. The CDR3 DNA sequence: TGTGCCAGCAGCGTAGGTGACTCTGACTACGAGCAGTACTTC. Protein product: CASSVGDSDYEQYF.

The chain couples TRBV7-9 to TRBJ1-1; D call uncertain. The V gene lost 1 base and the J gene lost 11 bases, with 11 bases spanning the gap. The CDR3 totals 12 residues. CDR1 is SEHNR and CDR2 is FQNEAQ in the germline V gene (reference sequence). Here the CDR3 reads CASSLGEQRAFF. CDR3 sequence (DNA): TGTGCCAGCAGCTTAGGTGAACAGAGGGCTTTCTTT.

A note on this clonotype: A much larger clone is a single base away; this may be a read error. The chain recombines TRBV27 with TRBJ2-1, with 9 bases that match TRBD2. V lost 2 bases, J lost 10 bases, and 12 bases stayed unmatched. This CDR3 has 16 residues. Per the germline V gene, CDR1 is MNHEY and CDR2 is SMNVEV (reference sequence). This CDR3 is CASSLKGLAGSYEQFF. DNA of the CDR3: TGTGCCAGCAGTTTAAAGGGGCTAGCGGGGTCCTACGAGCAGTTCTTC.

Many counts were recorded for this clonotype. This sequence joins TRBV20-1 and TRBJ1-2; D perhaps matches TRBD1 (5 bases). CDR1 is DFQATT, CDR2 SNEGSKA, per germline (reference sequence). This CDR3 region has 18 residues. V was trimmed by 0 bases and J by 4 bases, leaving 24 bases between them. The CDR3 bases are TGCAGTGCTAGAGATCGTACTTTCAGGGCAGGCGATGTCTATGGCTACACCTTC. Residues: CSARDRTFRAGDVYGYTF.

This clonotype appeared many times. The chain links TRBV28 to TRBJ1-2; possibly TRBD1 for D (6 bases). Trimming left V 6 bases short and J 3 bases short, with 17 bases between. Germline V gene sequence: CDR1 MDHEN, CDR2 SYDVKM. CDR3 size: 15 residues. The CDR3 sequence: CASRPTGLGDYGYTF. The CDR3 nucleotides are TGTGCCAGCAGACCTACAGGGCTAGGGGACTATGGCTACACCTTC.

This clonotype was seen many times. J is TRBJ2-7 and V is TRBV2; D uncertain. V shed 4 bases and J shed 3 bases, with 10 bases lying between them. Germline V gene sequence: CDR1 SNHLY, CDR2 FYNNEI. There are 13 residues in the CDR3. CDR3 loop: CASSGDTIYEQYF. CDR3 nucleotide sequence: TGTGCCAGCAGTGGCGACACGATCTACGAGCAGTACTTC.

There are a few counts of this clonotype. The V gene is TRBV20-1, the J gene TRBJ2-7; possibly TRBD1 or TRBD2 for D (6 bases each). Trimming took off 5 bases at V and 0 bases at J, with 14 bases between the two ends. The CDR3 spans 14 residues. The V gene's germline CDR1 is DFQATT and CDR2 SNEGSKA (reference sequence). In DNA, the CDR3 is TGCAGTGCTCGCGGGACAACTTACTCCTACGAGCAGTACTTC. Its protein product is CSARGTTYSYEQYF.

This chain uses TRBV6-2 or TRBV6-3 with TRBJ2-7, with 7 positions matching TRBD2. The CDR3 length is 14 residues. The trim removed 7 bases at V and 3 bases at J, leaving 9 bases unmatched. Germline lookup yields CDR1 MNHEY and CDR2 SVGEGT. The CDR3 region has the DNA TGTGCCAGCATGGTTGAACGGGAGGACTACGAGCAGTACTTC. Residues: CASMVEREDYEQYF.

This clonotype has ten or more counts. The V call is TRBV28, the J call TRBJ1-1; D perhaps matches TRBD1 (5 bases). Germline CDR1 and CDR2: MDHEN and SYDVKM. The germline V and J ends were trimmed by 1 base and 5 bases, with 11 bases remaining between them. The CDR3 runs to 14 residues. The CDR3 sequence: CASSLSGLRTEAFF. The CDR3 bases are TGTGCCAGCAGTTTATCAGGGTTGAGGACTGAAGCTTTCTTT. Full variable domain (outside the CDR3, taken from reference TRBV28 and TRBJ1-1): DVKVTQSSRYLVKRTGEKVFLECVQDMDHENMFWYRQDPGLGLRLIYFSYDVKMKEKGDIPEGYSVSREKKERFSLILESASTNQTSMYLCASSLSGLRTEAFFGQGTRLTVV.

This clonotype showed up just once. The chain uses TRBV24-1 and TRBJ2-2, with D possibly TRBD1 on 6 matching bases. CDR3 size: 13 residues. Germline assignment: CDR1 KGHDR and CDR2 SFDVKD. The V gene lost 10 bases and the J gene lost 5 bases, with 13 bases spanning the gap. The CDR3 protein is CATMGARTGELFF. DNA for the CDR3: TGTGCCACGATGGGGGCTCGGACCGGGGAGCTGTTTTTT.

This clonotype was recorded a few times. The CDR3 carries no conserved terminal phenylalanine or tryptophan, so it likely arises from a read error. The chain carries TRBV28 and TRBJ1-2, with 9 nucleotides matching TRBD1. The CDR3 length is 13 residues. Unmatched junction bases numbered 4, after V lost 7 bases and J lost 4 bases. Germline values: CDR1 MDHEN, CDR2 SYDVKM. The CDR3 reads CASTGQGFYGYTL. The DNA of the CDR3 is TGTGCCAGCACGGGACAGGGATTCTATGGCTACACCCTC.

This clonotype was recorded once. In DNA, the CDR3 is TGTGCCAGCAGCTTAAGCGGGAAGTTGTTCTTC. Its protein is CASSLSGKLFF. The V call is TRBV28, the J call TRBJ2-1; TRBD2 agrees at 7 bases. The junction had 8 bases not matched to a gene; V was cut back by 6 bases and J by 15 bases. This CDR3 region has 11 residues. Looked up from germline, CDR1 is MDHEN and CDR2 is SYDVKM.

The sample holds a few counts of this clonotype. The chain uses TRBV6-5 and TRBJ2-1, with D possibly TRBD2 on 6 matching bases. The germline gives CDR1 MNHEY, CDR2 SVGAGI. This CDR3 is 16 amino acids long. V was shortened by 2 bases and J by 3 bases, with 14 bases between the two germline ends. The CDR3 coding sequence is TGTGCCAGCAGTTACGCCTCGGGACTCCGCTACAATGAGCAGTTCTTC. Protein product: CASSYASGLRYNEQFF.

V gene TRBV20-1 combines with J gene TRBJ2-2, with TRBD2 matching 9 bases. The CDR3 sequence is 15 residues long. With V trimmed by 2 bases and J by 5 bases, 6 bases remained unmatched. From germline, CDR1 is DFQATT and CDR2 SNEGSKA (reference sequence). CDR3 sequence: CSARPPTSGTGELFF. CDR3 nucleotides: TGCAGTGCTAGACCTCCGACTAGCGGAACCGGGGAGCTGTTTTTT.

This clonotype was seen more than once but under ten times. The chain uses TRBV5-1 and TRBJ2-7, with TRBD2 identical over 8 bases. The CDR3 consists of 16 residues. V lost 0 bases to trimming and J lost 5 bases; unmatched junction nucleotides: 10. Germline V gene data show CDR1 as SGHRS and CDR2 as YFSETQ. Here the CDR3 reads CASSLVTSESAHEQYF. Here the CDR3 DNA reads TGCGCCAGCAGCTTGGTGACTAGCGAGTCCGCCCACGAGCAGTACTTC.